This T cell receptor (beta chain) is from a study of identical twins. CDR3 length: 14 residues. J lost 6 bases, V lost 4 bases, and 6 bases had no gene match. The germline gives CDR1 KGHDR, CDR2 SFDVKD. TCRdb re-called the 5' RACE reads with MiXCR, one entry per CDR3 protein. This sample carries hundreds of thousands of distinct CDR3 sequences, under 8.5% of them seen once, and the ten largest clones take less than 2%. This clonotype was detected many times. This sample was shared with a second study, whose subject was yellow fever vaccine responses in identical twins.

Sequencing was done on a sample of PBMCs. This clonotype was sampled from a woman under 30 in good health. This chain joins TRBV24-1 and TRBJ1-2; 8 bases line up with TRBD1. The CDR3 nucleotides are TGTGCCACCAGTGACACGGACAGGGAGCATGGCTACACCTTC. Protein sequence: CATSDTDREHGYTF.